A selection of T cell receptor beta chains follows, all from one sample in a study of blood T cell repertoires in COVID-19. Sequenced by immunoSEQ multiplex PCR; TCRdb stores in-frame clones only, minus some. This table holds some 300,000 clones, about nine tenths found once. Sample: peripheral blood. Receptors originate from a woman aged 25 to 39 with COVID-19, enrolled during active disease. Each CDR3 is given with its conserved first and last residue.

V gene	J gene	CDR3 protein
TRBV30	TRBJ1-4	CAWSVLGGVEKLFF
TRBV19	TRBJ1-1	CASSVVTGTEAFF
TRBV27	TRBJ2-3	CASSLSSPWAPLLGGTDTQYF
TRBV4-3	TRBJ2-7	CASSEGLAGGNEQYF
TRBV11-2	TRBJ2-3	CASSSPAGKTDTQYF
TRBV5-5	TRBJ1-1	CASSSQTLNTEAFF
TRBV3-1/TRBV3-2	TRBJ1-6	CASSHSHNSPLHF
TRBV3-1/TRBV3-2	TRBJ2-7	CASSQSSGLYF
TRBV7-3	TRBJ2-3	CASSDYPTSGGALDTQYF
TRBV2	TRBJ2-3	CASSFRLASDTQYF
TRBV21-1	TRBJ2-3	CASSKWQGTDTQYF
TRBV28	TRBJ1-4	CASTPGGRSTNEKLFF
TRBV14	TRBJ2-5	CASSQLGLRETQYF
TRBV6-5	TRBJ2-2	CASSYGTSGAGELFF
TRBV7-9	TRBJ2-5	CASSRQGWETQYF
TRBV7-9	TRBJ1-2	CASSPGTVYGYTF
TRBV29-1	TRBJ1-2	CSVPHLSDGYTF
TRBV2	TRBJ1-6	CASTTQGSYNSPLHF